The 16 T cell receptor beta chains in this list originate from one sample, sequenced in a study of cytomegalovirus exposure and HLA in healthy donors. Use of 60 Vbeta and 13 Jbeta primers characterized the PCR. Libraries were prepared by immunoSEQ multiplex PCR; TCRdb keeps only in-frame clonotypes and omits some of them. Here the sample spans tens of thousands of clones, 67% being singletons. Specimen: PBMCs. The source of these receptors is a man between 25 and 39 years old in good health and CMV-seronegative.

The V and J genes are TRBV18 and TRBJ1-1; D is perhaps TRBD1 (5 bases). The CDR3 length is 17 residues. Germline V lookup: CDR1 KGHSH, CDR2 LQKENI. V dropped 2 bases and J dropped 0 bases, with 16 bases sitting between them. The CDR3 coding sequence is TGTGCCAGCTCACCAAACCAACCACAGGAGATGAACACTGAAGCTTTCTTT. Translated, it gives CASSPNQPQEMNTEAFF.

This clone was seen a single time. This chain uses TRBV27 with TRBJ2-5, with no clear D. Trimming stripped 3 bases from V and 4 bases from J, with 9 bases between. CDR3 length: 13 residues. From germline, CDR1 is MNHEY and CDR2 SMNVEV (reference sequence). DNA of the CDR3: TGTGCCAGCAGTTTGTTCTCGGGAGAGACCCAGTACTTC. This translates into CASSLFSGETQYF.

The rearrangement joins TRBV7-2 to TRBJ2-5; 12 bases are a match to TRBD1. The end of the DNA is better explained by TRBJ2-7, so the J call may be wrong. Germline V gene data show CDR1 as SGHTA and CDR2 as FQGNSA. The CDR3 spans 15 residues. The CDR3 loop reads CASSPGTGGFYEQYF. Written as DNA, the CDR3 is TGTGCCAGCAGCCCGGGGACAGGGGGCTTCTACGAGCAGTACTTC.

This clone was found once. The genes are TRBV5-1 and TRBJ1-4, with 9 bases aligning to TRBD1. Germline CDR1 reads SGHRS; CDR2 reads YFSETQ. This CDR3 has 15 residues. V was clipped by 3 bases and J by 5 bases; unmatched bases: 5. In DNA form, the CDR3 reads TGCGCCAGCAGCTCCTTCGGACAGGGGAATGAAAAACTGTTTTTT. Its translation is CASSSFGQGNEKLFF.

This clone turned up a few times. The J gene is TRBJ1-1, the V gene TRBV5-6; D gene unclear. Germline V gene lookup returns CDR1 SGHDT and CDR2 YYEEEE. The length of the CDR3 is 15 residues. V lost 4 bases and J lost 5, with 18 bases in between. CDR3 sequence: CASSQKYAGGTEAFF. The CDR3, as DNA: TGTGCCAGCAGCCAGAAGTACGCGGGCGGGACTGAAGCTTTCTTT.

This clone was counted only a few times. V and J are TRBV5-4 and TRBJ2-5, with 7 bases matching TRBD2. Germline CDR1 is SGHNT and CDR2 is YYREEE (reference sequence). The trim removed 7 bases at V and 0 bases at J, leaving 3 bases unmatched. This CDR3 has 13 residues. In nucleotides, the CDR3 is TGTGCCAGCGGGGGGGGGTACCAAGAGACCCAGTACTTC. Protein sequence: CASGGGYQETQYF.

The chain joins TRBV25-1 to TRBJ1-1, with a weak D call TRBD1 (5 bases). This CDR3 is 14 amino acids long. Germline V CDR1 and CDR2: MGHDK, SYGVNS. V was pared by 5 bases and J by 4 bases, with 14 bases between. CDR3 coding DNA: TGTGCCAGCAGTTGGGGGGATGGGAGCACTGAAGCTTTCTTT. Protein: CASSWGDGSTEAFF.

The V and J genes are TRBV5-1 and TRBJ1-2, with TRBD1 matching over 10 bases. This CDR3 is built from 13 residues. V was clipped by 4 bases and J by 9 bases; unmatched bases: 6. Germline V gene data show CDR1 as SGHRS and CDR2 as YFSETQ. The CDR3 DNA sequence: TGCGCCAGCAGCGGGACAGGGGATGAAAGCTACACCTTC. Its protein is CASSGTGDESYTF.

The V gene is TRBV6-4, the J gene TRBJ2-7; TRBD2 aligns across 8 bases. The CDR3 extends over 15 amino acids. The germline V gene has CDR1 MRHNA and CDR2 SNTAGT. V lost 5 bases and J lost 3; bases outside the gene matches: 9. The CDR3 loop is CASSYIGGRFYEQYF. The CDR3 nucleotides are TGTGCCAGCAGTTACATTGGCGGGAGGTTCTACGAGCAGTACTTC.

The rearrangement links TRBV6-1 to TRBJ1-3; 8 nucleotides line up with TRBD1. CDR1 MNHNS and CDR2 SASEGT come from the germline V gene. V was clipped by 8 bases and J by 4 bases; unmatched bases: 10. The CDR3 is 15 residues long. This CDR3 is CASAVQGAAGNTIYF. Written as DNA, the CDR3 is TGTGCCAGCGCAGTGCAGGGGGCAGCCGGAAACACCATATATTTT.

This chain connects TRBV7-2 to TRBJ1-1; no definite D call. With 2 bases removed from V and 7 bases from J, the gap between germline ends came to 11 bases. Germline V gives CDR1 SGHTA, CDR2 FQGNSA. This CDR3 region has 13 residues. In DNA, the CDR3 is TGTGCCAGCAGCTTAACCTTAACGGGTGAAGCTTTCTTT. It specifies CASSLTLTGEAFF.

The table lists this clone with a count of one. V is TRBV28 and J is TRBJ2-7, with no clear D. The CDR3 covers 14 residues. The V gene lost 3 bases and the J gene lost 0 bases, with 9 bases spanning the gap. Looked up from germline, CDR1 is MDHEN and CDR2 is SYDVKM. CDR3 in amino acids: CASSFPESSYEQYF. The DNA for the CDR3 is TGTGCCAGCAGTTTCCCTGAGAGCTCCTACGAGCAGTACTTC.

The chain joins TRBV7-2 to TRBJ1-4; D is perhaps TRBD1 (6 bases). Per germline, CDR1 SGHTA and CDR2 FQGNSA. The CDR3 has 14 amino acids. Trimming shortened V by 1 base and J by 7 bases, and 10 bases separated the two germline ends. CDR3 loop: CASSLVGGGEKLFF. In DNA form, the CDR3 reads TGTGCCAGCAGCTTAGTAGGGGGTGGTGAAAAACTGTTTTTT.

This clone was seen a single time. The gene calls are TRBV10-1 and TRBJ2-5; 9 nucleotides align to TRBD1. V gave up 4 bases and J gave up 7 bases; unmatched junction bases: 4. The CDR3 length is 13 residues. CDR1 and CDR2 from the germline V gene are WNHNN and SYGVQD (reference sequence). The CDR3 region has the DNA TGCGCCAGCAGTGTGGGGACAGGGCTGACCCAGTACTTC. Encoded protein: CASSVGTGLTQYF.

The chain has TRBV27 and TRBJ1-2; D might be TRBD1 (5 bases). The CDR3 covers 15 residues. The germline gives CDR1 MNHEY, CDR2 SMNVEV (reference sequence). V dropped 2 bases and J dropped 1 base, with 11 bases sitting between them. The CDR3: CASSLGAGNNYGYTF. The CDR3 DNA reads TGTGCCAGCAGTTTAGGGGCAGGGAATAACTATGGCTACACCTTC.

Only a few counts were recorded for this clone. The CDR3 protein is CASSALKGAGNTIYF. CDR3 coding DNA: TGTGCCAGCTCGGCGTTGAAGGGAGCGGGAAACACCATATATTTT. J is TRBJ1-3 and V is TRBV18; no firm D call. The V gene lost 6 bases and the J gene lost 4 bases, with 16 bases spanning the gap. Germline V lookup: CDR1 KGHSH, CDR2 LQKENI. CDR3 length equals 15 residues.